The sequence of this T cell receptor beta chain was determined in a study of cytomegalovirus exposure and HLA in healthy donors. For the study at large: Prior work identified about 120 million unique TCR beta sequences in approximately 180 million T cells.

The PCR had 60 Vbeta and 13 Jbeta primers. Measured with immunoSEQ multiplex PCR; TCRdb has only the in-frame clones, and not every one. The profile shows tens of thousands of clones, 65% to 90% of them singletons. Findings of the study overall: Later, an analysis showed that TCR beta chains associated with HLA were more clonally expanded than others that were equally common. Many donors carried some public TCRs, although rarity characterized most TCR sequences.

As regards this clone: The antigen remains unidentified.

Germline CDR1 is LNHDA and CDR2 is SQIVND (reference sequence). The CDR3 spans 15 residues. The V segment lost 4 bases and the J segment 3 bases; nucleotides outside the gene matches: 4. Input material: PBMCs. This receptor was taken from a man aged 25 to 40 in good health and CMV-seronegative. The rearrangement uses TRBV19 and TRBJ2-7; 12 bases are shared with TRBD2. CDR3 in DNA: TGTGCCAGTAGTAAACTAGCGGGGGGTTTCTACGAGCAGTACTTC. Translated: CASSKLAGGFYEQYF. Complete variable domain (other parts from reference TRBV19 and TRBJ2-7): DGGITQSPKYLFRKEGQNVTLSCEQNLNHDAMYWYRQDPGQGLRLIYYSQIVNDFQKGDIAEGYSVSREKKESFPLTVTSAQKNPTAFYLCASSKLAGGFYEQYFGPGTRLTVT.